This T cell receptor beta chain emerged from a study of T cell responses to AZD1222 COVID-19 vaccine. General study points: CD4 TCRs covered the whole spike, strongest at regions 160-218 and 743-854. Only 5 to 7 individuals given AZD1222 were seropositive at baseline. Mostly white British, mostly female donors; authors suggested clonal diversity may be underestimated.

With respect to this clone: The antigen is undetermined.

It was second doses at about 4 or about 12 weeks that were pooled. The germline V and J ends were trimmed by 0 bases and 6 bases, with 13 bases remaining between them. The CDR3 has 15 amino acids. Germline-derived CDR1 and CDR2 are LGHDT and YNNKEL (reference sequence). Sequencing used immunoSEQ multiplex PCR; TCRdb keeps in-frame clones, though not all of them. The sample shows more than 75,000 clones, 88% of them seen only once. The genes are TRBV3-1 (or the pseudogene TRBV3-2) and TRBJ2-3; weak D call: TRBD2 (6 bases). Sequences were derived from peripheral blood, sampled 28 days after the second AZD1222 dose. The TCR comes from an adult who received the AZD1222 COVID-19 vaccine. CDR3: CASSQDLGGKDTQYF. CDR3 bases: TGTGCCAGCAGCCAAGATCTTGGAGGGAAGGATACGCAGTATTTT.